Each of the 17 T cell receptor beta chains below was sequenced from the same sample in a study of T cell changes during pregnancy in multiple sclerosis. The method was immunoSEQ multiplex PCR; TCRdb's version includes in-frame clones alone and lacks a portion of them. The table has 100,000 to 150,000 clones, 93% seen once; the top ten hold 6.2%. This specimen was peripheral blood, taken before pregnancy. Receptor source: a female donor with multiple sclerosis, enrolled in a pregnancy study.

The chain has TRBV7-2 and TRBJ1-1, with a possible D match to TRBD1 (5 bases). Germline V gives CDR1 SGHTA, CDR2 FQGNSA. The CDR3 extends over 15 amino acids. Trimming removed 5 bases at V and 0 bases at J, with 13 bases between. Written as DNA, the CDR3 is TGTGCCAGCAGCCCCCGGAAGGGGATGAACACTGAAGCTTTCTTT. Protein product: CASSPRKGMNTEAFF.

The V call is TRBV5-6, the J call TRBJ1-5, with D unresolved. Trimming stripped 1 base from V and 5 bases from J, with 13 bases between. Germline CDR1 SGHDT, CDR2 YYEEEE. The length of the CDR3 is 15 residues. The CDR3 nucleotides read TGTGCCAGCAGCTTGTCGGGCAGGACTGATCAGCCCCAGCATTTT. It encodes CASSLSGRTDQPQHF.

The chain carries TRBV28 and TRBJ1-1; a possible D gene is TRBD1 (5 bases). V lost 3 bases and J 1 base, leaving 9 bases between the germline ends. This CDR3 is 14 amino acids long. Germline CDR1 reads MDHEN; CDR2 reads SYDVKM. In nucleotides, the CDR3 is TGTGCCAGCAGTTTGACAGCGGGGAACACTGAAGCTTTCTTT. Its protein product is CASSLTAGNTEAFF.

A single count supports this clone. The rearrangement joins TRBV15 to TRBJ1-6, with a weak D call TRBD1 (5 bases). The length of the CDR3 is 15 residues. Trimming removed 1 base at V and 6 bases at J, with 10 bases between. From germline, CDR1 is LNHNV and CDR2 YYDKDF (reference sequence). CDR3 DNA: TGTGCCACCAGCAGAGCAAAGGGGTTTAATTCACCCCTCCACTTT. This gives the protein CATSRAKGFNSPLHF.

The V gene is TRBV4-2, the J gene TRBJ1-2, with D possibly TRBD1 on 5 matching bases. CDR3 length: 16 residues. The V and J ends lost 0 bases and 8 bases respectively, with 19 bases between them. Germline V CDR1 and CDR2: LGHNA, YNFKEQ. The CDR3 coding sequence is TGTGCCAGCAGCCAAGAGGGACCGGGGACTAGTTTGGGCTACACCTTC. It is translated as CASSQEGPGTSLGYTF.

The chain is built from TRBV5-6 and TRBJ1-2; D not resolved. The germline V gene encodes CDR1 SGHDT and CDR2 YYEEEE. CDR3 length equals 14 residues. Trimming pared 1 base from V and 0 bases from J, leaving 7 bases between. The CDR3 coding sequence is TGTGCCAGCAGCTTGTGGCTAGCTAACTATGGCTACACCTTC. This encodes CASSLWLANYGYTF.

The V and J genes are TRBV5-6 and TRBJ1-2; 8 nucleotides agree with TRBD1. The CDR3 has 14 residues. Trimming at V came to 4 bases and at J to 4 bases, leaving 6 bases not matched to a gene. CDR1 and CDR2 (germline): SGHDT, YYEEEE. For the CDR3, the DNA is TGTGCCAGCAGCGTGGACAGGGCGACCTATGGCTACACCTTC. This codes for CASSVDRATYGYTF. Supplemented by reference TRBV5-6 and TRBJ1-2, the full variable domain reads DAGVTQSPTHLIKTRGQQVTLRCSPKSGHDTVSWYQQALGQGPQFIFQYYEEEERQRGNFPDRFSGHQFPNYSSELNVNALLLGDSALYLCASSVDRATYGYTFGSGTRLTVV.

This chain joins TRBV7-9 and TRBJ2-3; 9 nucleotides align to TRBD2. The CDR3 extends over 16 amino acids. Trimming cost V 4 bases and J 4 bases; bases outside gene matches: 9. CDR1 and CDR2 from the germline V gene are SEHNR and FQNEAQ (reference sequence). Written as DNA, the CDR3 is TGTGCCAGCAGCTCCCAAGCGGGAGGCGGGGCAGATACGCAGTATTTT. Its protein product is CASSSQAGGGADTQYF.

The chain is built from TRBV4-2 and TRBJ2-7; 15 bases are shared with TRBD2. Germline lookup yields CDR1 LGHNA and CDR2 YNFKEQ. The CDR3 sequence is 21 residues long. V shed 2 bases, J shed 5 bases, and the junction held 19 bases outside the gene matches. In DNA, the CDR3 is TGTGCCAGCAGCCAATTACCAATCGCGGGACTAGCGGGAGGTAGTGGCCACGAGCAGTACTTC. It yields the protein CASSQLPIAGLAGGSGHEQYF.

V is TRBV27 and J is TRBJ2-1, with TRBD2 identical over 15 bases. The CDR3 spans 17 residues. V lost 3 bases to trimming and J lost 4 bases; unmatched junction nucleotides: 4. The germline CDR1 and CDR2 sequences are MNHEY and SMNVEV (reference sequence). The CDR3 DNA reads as TGTGCCAGCAGTTTTTCCGGGACTAGCGGGAGGTACAATGAGCAGTTCTTC. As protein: CASSFSGTSGRYNEQFF.

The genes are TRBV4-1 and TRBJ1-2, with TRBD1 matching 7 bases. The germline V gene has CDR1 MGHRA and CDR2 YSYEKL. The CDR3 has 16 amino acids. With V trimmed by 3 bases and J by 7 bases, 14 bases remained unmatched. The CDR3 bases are TGCGCCAGCAGCCACCCCTCAGGGGGAAAACTTACTGGCTACACCTTC. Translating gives CASSHPSGGKLTGYTF.

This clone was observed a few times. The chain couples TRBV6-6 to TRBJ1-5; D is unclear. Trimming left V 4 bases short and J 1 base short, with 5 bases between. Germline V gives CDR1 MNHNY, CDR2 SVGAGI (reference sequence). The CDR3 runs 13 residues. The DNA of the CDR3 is TGTGCCAGCAGTTCCATGAGCAATCAGCCCCAGCATTTT. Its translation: CASSSMSNQPQHF.

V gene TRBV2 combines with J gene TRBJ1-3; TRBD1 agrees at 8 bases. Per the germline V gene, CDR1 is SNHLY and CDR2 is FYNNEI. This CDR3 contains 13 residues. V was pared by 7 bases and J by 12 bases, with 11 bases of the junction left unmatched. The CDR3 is CASTAGTGGYIYF. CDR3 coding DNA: TGTGCCAGCACAGCCGGGACAGGAGGTTACATATATTTT.

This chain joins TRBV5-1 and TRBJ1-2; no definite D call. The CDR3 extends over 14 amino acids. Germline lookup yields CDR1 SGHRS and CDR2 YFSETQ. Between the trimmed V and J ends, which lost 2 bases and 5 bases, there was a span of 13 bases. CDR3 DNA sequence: TGCGCCAGCAGCTTTGAGGGAAAGGGATATGGCTACACCTTC. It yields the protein CASSFEGKGYGYTF.

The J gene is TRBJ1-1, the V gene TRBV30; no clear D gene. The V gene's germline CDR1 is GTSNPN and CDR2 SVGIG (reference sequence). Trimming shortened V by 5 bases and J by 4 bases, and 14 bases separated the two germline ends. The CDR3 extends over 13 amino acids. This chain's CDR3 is CAWSLGPPTEAFF. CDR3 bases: TGTGCCTGGTCCTTGGGCCCCCCCACTGAAGCTTTCTTT.

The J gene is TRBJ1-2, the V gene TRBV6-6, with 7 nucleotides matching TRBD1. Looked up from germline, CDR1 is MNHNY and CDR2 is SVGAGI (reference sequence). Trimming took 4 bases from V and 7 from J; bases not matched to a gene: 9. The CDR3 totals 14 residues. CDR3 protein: CASSSSQGLLGYTF. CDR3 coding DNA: TGTGCCAGCAGTTCGTCACAGGGGTTGCTTGGCTACACCTTC.

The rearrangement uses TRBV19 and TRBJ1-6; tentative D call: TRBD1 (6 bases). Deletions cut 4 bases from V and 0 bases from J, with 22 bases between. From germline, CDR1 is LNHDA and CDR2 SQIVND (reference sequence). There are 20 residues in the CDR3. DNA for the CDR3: TGTGCCAGTAGTAAGACGTCCGGGACAAGGTCGAGCTCCTATAATTCACCCCTCCACTTT. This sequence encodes CASSKTSGTRSSSYNSPLHF.